This entry features one T cell receptor (beta chain) sequence. Antigen unknown. The data originate from a study of blood T cells in healthy people across ages. Study-wide findings and caveats: Per million T cells, TCR beta diversity dropped roughly linearly as age increased. Researchers judged that diversity estimates from one million T cells fell short of true values. Compared with aged donors, long-lived donors showed fewer expanded clones, suggesting selection.

With a J-beta primer mix and a sample-barcoded 5' primer, a second PCR ran about 7 to 12 cycles. TCRdb recomputed calls from the 5' RACE reads with MiXCR, one row per CDR3 protein. The data show approximately 1,700,000 distinct CDR3 sequences, about 39% seen once. Germline V gene data show CDR1 as SGHDN and CDR2 as FVKESK. The CDR3 has 15 residues. Trimming cost V 1 base and J 3 bases, with 13 bases left between them. The V and J genes are TRBV14 and TRBJ2-7; D may be TRBD1 or TRBD2 (6 bases each). This receptor was obtained from a human donor in good health. Sequencing was carried out using blood. This CDR3 reads CASSQGGAAIYEQYF. The CDR3 DNA reads as TGTGCCAGCAGCCAAGGGGGGGCGGCGATCTACGAGCAGTACTTC.